These 30 T cell receptor beta chains were all obtained from the same sample, sequenced in a study of T-cell reconstitution after alpha-beta-depleted transplantation in children. As it was prepared, the TCRbeta library received unique molecular identifiers. TCRdb reprocessed the PCR reads via MiXCR and lists one record per CDR3 protein. The repertoire holds 350,000 to 450,000 distinct CDR3 sequences, about an eighth seen once, with 4.3% in the top ten. The sample was PBMCs, taken from the stem cell graft. The receptors stem from a human donor who donated a stem cell graft to a child with Fanconi anemia.

This clonotype was detected ten times or more. The chain carries TRBV29-1 and TRBJ2-5, with 8 nucleotides matching TRBD1. Looked up from germline, CDR1 is SQVTM and CDR2 is ANQGSEA. The CDR3 covers 16 residues. J gave up 2 bases and V 3 bases, and 11 bases lay outside the gene matches. The CDR3 here is CSVDPTGGAEQETQYF. CDR3 coding DNA: TGCAGCGTTGACCCTACAGGGGGAGCGGAGCAAGAGACCCAGTACTTC.

This chain joins TRBV28 and TRBJ1-3; D call uncertain. With 10 bases removed from V and 1 base from J, the gap between germline ends came to 14 bases. The germline CDR1 and CDR2 sequences are MDHEN and SYDVKM. The CDR3 is 14 residues long. The CDR3 region has the DNA TGTGCCACCGGTCGGAGGAGTTCTGGAAACACCATATATTTT. It is translated as CATGRRSSGNTIYF.

This clonotype was seen only a few times. This rearrangement joins TRBV10-3 to TRBJ2-1; 9 bases are a match to TRBD2. The CDR3 is 17 amino acids. J gave up 1 base and V 6 bases, and 10 bases lay outside the gene matches. Germline CDR1 ENHRY, CDR2 SYGVKD. Written as DNA, the CDR3 is TGTGCCATCAGACCCATCGGGCGGGGGGGTTCCTACAATGAGCAGTTCTTC. Protein sequence: CAIRPIGRGGSYNEQFF.

The rearrangement joins TRBV12-3 or TRBV12-4 to TRBJ2-1; TRBD2 matches 11 bases. The J segment lost 8 bases and the V segment lost 10 bases, leaving 7 bases of the junction unmatched. This CDR3 is 13 amino acids long. The CDR3 DNA reads TGTGCCACCCGACTAGCGGGGAACGATGAGCAGTTCTTC. Protein product: CATRLAGNDEQFF.

There are a few counts of this clonotype. This chain joins TRBV5-1 and TRBJ1-1, with D unresolved. The V gene's germline CDR1 is SGHRS and CDR2 YFSETQ. This CDR3 spans 13 amino acids. V lost 6 bases and J lost 5, with 14 bases in between. The CDR3 DNA reads as TGCGCCAGCATGGAGCAGCCGGGGACTGAAGCTTTCTTT. It encodes CASMEQPGTEAFF.

The chain combines TRBV18 with TRBJ2-2; D unclear. V shed 4 bases and J shed 0 bases, with 9 bases lying between them. In germline, CDR1 is KGHSH, CDR2 LQKENI. This CDR3 contains 15 residues. CDR3 region: CASSLTDTNTGELFF. The CDR3, as DNA: TGTGCCAGCTCACTTACCGACACGAACACCGGGGAGCTGTTTTTT.

This chain uses TRBV29-1 with TRBJ2-2; TRBD1 matches at 8 bases. Trimming took 6 bases from V and 3 from J; bases not matched to a gene: 3. This CDR3 spans 13 amino acids. From germline, CDR1 is SQVTM and CDR2 ANQGSEA. The CDR3 DNA sequence: TGCAGCGTCGACAGGGGTTACACCGGGGAGCTGTTTTTT. Its translation is CSVDRGYTGELFF.

This clonotype was detected only a few times. The gene calls are TRBV12-3 or TRBV12-4 and TRBJ1-3, with 8 bases identical to TRBD1. V gave up 6 bases and J gave up 4 bases; unmatched junction bases: 5. CDR3 size: 14 residues. CDR3 nucleotide sequence: TGTGCCAGCAGGGGACAGGCGATGGGAAACACCATATATTTT. This gives the protein CASRGQAMGNTIYF.

This clonotype was counted at least ten times. The chain employs TRBV20-1 and TRBJ2-1; TRBD2 agrees at 9 bases. Losses at the gene ends were 0 bases for V and 4 bases for J; bases not matched to a gene: 4. CDR1 DFQATT and CDR2 SNEGSKA come from the germline V gene (reference sequence). The CDR3 is made up of 15 amino acids. The CDR3: CSARDPGLAYNEQFF. In nucleotides, the CDR3 is TGCAGTGCTAGAGATCCGGGACTAGCTTACAATGAGCAGTTCTTC.

This clonotype was counted only a few times. The chain combines TRBV6-2 or TRBV6-3 with TRBJ1-5, with D uncertain. This CDR3 has 13 residues. V lost 0 bases to trimming and J lost 6 bases, with 6 bases between them. The germline CDR1 and CDR2 sequences are MNHEY and SVGEGT. The CDR3 DNA reads as TGTGCCAGCAGTTACTCCCCACCTCAGCCCCAGCATTTT. Translated, it gives CASSYSPPQPQHF.

The V and J genes are TRBV28 and TRBJ2-5; 7 bases line up with TRBD1. The trim removed 5 bases at V and 3 bases at J, leaving 9 bases unmatched. The CDR3 has 15 residues. CDR1 MDHEN and CDR2 SYDVKM come from the germline V gene. The CDR3: CASSPLGTEEETQYF. The CDR3 bases are TGTGCCAGCAGTCCTCTAGGGACAGAGGAAGAGACCCAGTACTTC.

The chain employs TRBV4-1 and TRBJ2-7; possible D gene TRBD2, 6 bases. CDR1 is MGHRA and CDR2 is YSYEKL in the germline V gene. The CDR3 extends over 15 amino acids. V was clipped by 1 base and J by 2 bases, with 12 bases between them. The CDR3 nucleotides are TGCGCCAGCAGCCAAGTTCAAGGCGGGGCCTACGAGCAGTACTTC. It yields the protein CASSQVQGGAYEQYF.

This chain connects TRBV7-2 to TRBJ2-5, with 10 bases aligning to TRBD2. Germline loops: CDR1 SGHTA, CDR2 FQGNSA. After removal of 1 base from V and 4 bases from J, the junction contained 6 bases not matched to a gene. The CDR3 runs 16 residues. The CDR3 nucleotides read TGTGCCAGCAGCTTAGAGCGAGCGGGGGGGCGAGAGACCCAGTACTTC. It specifies CASSLERAGGRETQYF.

In this sample, this clonotype turned up a few times. V usage is TRBV20-1 and J usage is TRBJ2-7; D remains unclear. This CDR3 is 11 amino acids long. Trimming removed 4 bases from V and 4 bases from J, with 8 bases in between. Germline CDR1 is DFQATT and CDR2 is SNEGSKA (reference sequence). The CDR3 nucleotides are TGCAGTGCTACTCCCGAGTACGAGCAGTACTTC. As protein: CSATPEYEQYF.

This clonotype showed up just a few times. The genes are TRBV12-3 or TRBV12-4 and TRBJ1-1; possible D gene TRBD1, 6 bases. The CDR3 runs 15 residues. V gave up 4 bases and J gave up 1 base, with 13 bases separating them. This CDR3 reads CASSSHRDTNTEAFF. As DNA, the CDR3 is TGTGCCAGCAGTTCGCACCGGGACACGAACACTGAAGCTTTCTTT.

The rearrangement joins TRBV20-1 to TRBJ2-3, with TRBD2 matching over 14 bases. Trimming removed 2 bases from V and 7 bases from J; junction bases left unmatched: 5. The CDR3 spans 15 residues. Per the germline V gene, CDR1 is DFQATT and CDR2 is SNEGSKA (reference sequence). CDR3 sequence: CSARPGTSGGNTQYF. As DNA, the CDR3 is TGCAGTGCTAGACCTGGGACTAGCGGGGGCAATACGCAGTATTTT.

This clonotype was recorded at least ten times. This chain connects TRBV30 to TRBJ2-1, with D possibly called TRBD1 or TRBD2 (5 bases each). The CDR3 has 13 amino acids. Trimming pared 0 bases from V and 12 bases from J, leaving 15 bases between. Germline CDR1 reads GTSNPN; CDR2 reads SVGIG (reference sequence). CDR3 nucleotides: TGTGCCTGGAGTGTAGGGGCTCTTGGGGGGCAGTTCTTC. It codes for CAWSVGALGGQFF.

This clonotype was detected only a few times. V is TRBV7-9 and J is TRBJ1-4; tentative D call: TRBD1 (5 bases). The CDR3 consists of 15 residues. Deletions cut 7 bases from V and 5 bases from J, with 17 bases between. Germline V gene data show CDR1 as SEHNR and CDR2 as FQNEAQ (reference sequence). The CDR3 nucleotides read TGTGCCAGCAACCCCCTGGGGACGTCGAATGAAAAACTGTTTTTT. This sequence encodes CASNPLGTSNEKLFF.

This clonotype was seen only a few times. The rearrangement links TRBV19 to TRBJ1-1; the D gene is possibly TRBD1 (5 bases). Trimming left V 3 bases short and J 3 bases short, with 14 bases between. The length of the CDR3 is 15 residues. Germline CDR1 and CDR2: LNHDA and SQIVND (reference sequence). The CDR3 sequence: CASSIGGPTYTEAFF. CDR3 coding DNA: TGTGCCAGTAGTATCGGGGGTCCAACTTACACTGAAGCTTTCTTT.

The chain recombines TRBV12-3 or TRBV12-4 with TRBJ2-7; possible D gene TRBD2, 5 bases. The V end was cut by 5 bases, the J end by 10 bases, with 15 bases between. The CDR3 has 12 amino acids. The CDR3 here is CASSRVDSTQYF. Here the CDR3 DNA reads TGTGCCAGCAGTAGGGTGGACTCGACTCAGTACTTC.

This chain links TRBV5-5 with TRBJ2-3; D is possibly TRBD2 (6 bases). The CDR3 spans 13 residues. The V and J ends lost 4 bases and 3 bases respectively, with 9 bases between them. Germline lookup yields CDR1 SGHKS and CDR2 YYEKEE (reference sequence). CDR3 sequence reads: CASSTGATDTQYF. CDR3 sequence (DNA): TGTGCCAGCAGCACGGGAGCAACAGATACGCAGTATTTT.

The rearrangement uses TRBV28 and TRBJ1-2, with D unclear. Trimming removed 3 bases at V and 2 bases at J, with 13 bases between. Germline V lookup: CDR1 MDHEN, CDR2 SYDVKM. This CDR3 has 15 residues. The CDR3 DNA reads as TGTGCCAGCAGTTTCCCGCTTGGCCGAAACTATGGCTACACCTTC. Protein sequence: CASSFPLGRNYGYTF.

There are a few counts of this clonotype. The junction differs from germline at one of its ends, possibly a read error. The chain links TRBV12-3 or TRBV12-4 to TRBJ1-6; a possible D gene is TRBD1 (6 bases). The CDR3 contains 15 residues. The CDR3 here is CATSLGGAKNSPLHF. The CDR3 DNA reads as TGTGCCACCAGTCTTGGGGGGGCCAAAAATTCACCCCTCCACTTT.

This clonotype was seen ten or more times. This chain links TRBV12-3 or TRBV12-4 with TRBJ1-6, with 7 nucleotides matching TRBD1. The CDR3 is 12 amino acids. V was clipped by 5 bases and J by 9 bases; unmatched bases: 1. CDR3 sequence (DNA): TGTGCCAGCAGTGACAGGGCTTCACCCCTCCACTTT. Translated, it gives CASSDRASPLHF.

Only a few counts were recorded for this clonotype. The chain links TRBV7-9 to TRBJ2-5; TRBD2 is a possible D gene (5 bases). This CDR3 comprises 14 residues. CDR1 is SEHNR, CDR2 FQNEAQ, per germline (reference sequence). Trimming cost V 6 bases and J 5 bases, with 16 bases left between them. The CDR3 here is CASRSDGPGETQYF. CDR3 in DNA: TGTGCCAGCAGGTCGGACGGCCCGGGGGAGACCCAGTACTTC.

Ten or more counts support this clonotype. This sequence joins TRBV9 and TRBJ2-1; 7 bases are shared with TRBD1. CDR3 length: 15 residues. Germline V gene lookup returns CDR1 SGDLS and CDR2 YYNGEE. With V trimmed by 4 bases and J by 2 bases, 6 bases remained unmatched. As DNA, the CDR3 is TGTGCCAGCAGCCCCCGGGACAGAACCTACAATGAGCAGTTCTTC. The encoded protein is CASSPRDRTYNEQFF. The whole variable domain, filled in from reference TRBV9 and TRBJ2-1, reads DSGVTQTPKHLITATGQRVTLRCSPRSGDLSVYWYQQSLDQGLQFLIQYYNGEERAKGNILERFSAQQFPDLHSELNLSSLELGDSALYFCASSPRDRTYNEQFFGPGTRLTVL.

In this sample, this clonotype turned up a few times. The V call is TRBV2, the J call TRBJ2-3, with 8 positions matching TRBD2. CDR1 and CDR2 from the germline V gene are SNHLY and FYNNEI. With V trimmed by 6 bases and J by 6 bases, 5 bases remained unmatched. This CDR3 is 13 amino acids long. Here the CDR3 DNA reads TGTGCCAGCAGGGGCGGGGGGCTTGATACGCAGTATTTT. Residues: CASRGGGLDTQYF.

This clonotype was seen a few times. The chain employs TRBV9 and TRBJ1-2, with TRBD1 matching 7 bases. The trim removed 3 bases at V and 8 bases at J, leaving 16 bases unmatched. The CDR3 spans 16 residues. CDR1 is SGDLS, CDR2 YYNGEE, per germline. The CDR3 DNA sequence: TGTGCCAGCAGCGCCGGCGCGGACAGGCTTCTTAGGGGCTACACCTTC. Its protein is CASSAGADRLLRGYTF.

Many counts were recorded for this clonotype. V is TRBV20-1 and J is TRBJ1-6; perhaps TRBD1 as D (5 bases). This CDR3 comprises 13 residues. Germline CDR1 is DFQATT and CDR2 is SNEGSKA (reference sequence). Trimming cost V 6 bases and J 7 bases, with 13 bases left between them. The CDR3 nucleotides are TGCAGTGCCTCCCTCGGGGCAAATTCACCCCTCCACTTT. Protein sequence: CSASLGANSPLHF.

This clonotype was seen a handful of times. J is TRBJ1-1 and V is TRBV28; the D gene is possibly TRBD1 (5 bases). Trimming took off 4 bases at V and 10 bases at J, with 22 bases between the two ends. The CDR3 runs to 15 residues. In germline, CDR1 is MDHEN, CDR2 SYDVKM. The CDR3: CASSSGGAGEGGAFF. CDR3 sequence (DNA): TGTGCCAGCAGTTCGGGCGGAGCGGGGGAGGGCGGAGCTTTCTTT.